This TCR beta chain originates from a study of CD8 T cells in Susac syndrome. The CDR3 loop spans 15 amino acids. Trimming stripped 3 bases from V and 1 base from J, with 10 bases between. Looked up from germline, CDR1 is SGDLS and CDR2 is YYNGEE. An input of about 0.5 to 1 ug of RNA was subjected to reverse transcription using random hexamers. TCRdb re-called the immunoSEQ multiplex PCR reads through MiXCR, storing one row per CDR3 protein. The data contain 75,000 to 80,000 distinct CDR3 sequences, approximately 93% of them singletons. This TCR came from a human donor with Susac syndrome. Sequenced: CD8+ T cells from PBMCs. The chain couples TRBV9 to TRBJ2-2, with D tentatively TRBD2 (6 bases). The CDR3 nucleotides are TGTGCCAGCAGCGCTGGGGGGAGGAACACCGGGGAGCTGTTTTTT. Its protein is CASSAGGRNTGELFF. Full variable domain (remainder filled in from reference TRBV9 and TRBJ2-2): DSGVTQTPKHLITATGQRVTLRCSPRSGDLSVYWYQQSLDQGLQFLIQYYNGEERAKGNILERFSAQQFPDLHSELNLSSLELGDSALYFCASSAGGRNTGELFFGEGSRLTVL.